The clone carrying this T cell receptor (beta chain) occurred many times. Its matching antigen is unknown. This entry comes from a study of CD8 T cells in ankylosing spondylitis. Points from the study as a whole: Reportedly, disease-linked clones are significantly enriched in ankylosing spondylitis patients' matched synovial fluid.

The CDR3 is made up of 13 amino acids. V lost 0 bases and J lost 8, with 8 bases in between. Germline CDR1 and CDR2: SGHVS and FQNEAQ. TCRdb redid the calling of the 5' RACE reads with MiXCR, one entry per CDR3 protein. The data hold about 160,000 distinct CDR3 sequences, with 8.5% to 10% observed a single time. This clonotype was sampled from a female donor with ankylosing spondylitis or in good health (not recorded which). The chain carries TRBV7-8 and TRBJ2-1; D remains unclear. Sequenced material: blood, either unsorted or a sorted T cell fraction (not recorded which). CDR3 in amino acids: CASSLAKQYEQFF. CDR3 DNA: TGTGCCAGCAGCTTAGCGAAACAATATGAGCAGTTCTTC.